These 20 T cell receptor beta chains were sequenced from one sample in a study of T cell responses to AZD1222 COVID-19 vaccine. Clones were sequenced by immunoSEQ multiplex PCR, and TCRdb holds only the in-frame ones, with some missing. Of about 100,000 clones listed, roughly 87% are singletons. Specimen: peripheral blood, collected on day 0 of AZD1222 vaccination. These TCRs come from an adult in good health.

The V and J genes are TRBV3-1 (or the pseudogene TRBV3-2) and TRBJ1-2, with D maybe TRBD1 (6 bases). V was trimmed by 5 bases and J by 2 bases, leaving 12 bases between them. CDR3 length: 14 amino acids. From germline, CDR1 is LGHDT and CDR2 YNNKEL (reference sequence). The CDR3 DNA reads TGTGCCAGCAGCGTCGGACAGCTAAACTATGGCTACACCTTC. This gives the protein CASSVGQLNYGYTF.

The V call is TRBV2, the J call TRBJ2-7; 10 bases are a match to TRBD2. This CDR3 contains 15 residues. Germline CDR1 and CDR2: SNHLY and FYNNEI. Trimming removed 6 bases from V and 2 bases from J; junction bases left unmatched: 7. The DNA for the CDR3 is TGTGCCAGCAGCGAGGGACTAGCGTTAGCCTACGAGCAGTACTTC. Residues: CASSEGLALAYEQYF.

V and J are TRBV2 and TRBJ2-1; 9 bases are a match to TRBD2. Trimming at V came to 4 bases and at J to 6 bases, leaving 10 bases not matched to a gene. Germline lookup yields CDR1 SNHLY and CDR2 FYNNEI. The CDR3 is 16 amino acids. CDR3 sequence reads: CASSVGREGRSNEQFF. The CDR3 DNA reads TGTGCCAGCAGTGTCGGGCGGGAGGGCCGGAGCAATGAGCAGTTCTTC.

This clone was detected only once. The V and J genes are TRBV5-4 and TRBJ2-3, with D perhaps TRBD2 (5 bases). The germline gives CDR1 SGHNT, CDR2 YYREEE (reference sequence). The CDR3 spans 13 residues. V lost 4 bases, J lost 4 bases, and 10 bases lay in between. CDR3 amino acids: CASSLDSPDTQYF. The CDR3 nucleotides read TGTGCCAGCAGCCTGGACTCTCCAGATACGCAGTATTTT. The full variable domain, in which reference TRBV5-4 and TRBJ2-3 provide the parts outside the CDR3, is ETGVTQSPTHLIKTRGQQVTLRCSSQSGHNTVSWYQQALGQGPQFIFQYYREEENGRGNFPPRFSGLQFPNYSSELNVNALELDDSALYLCASSLDSPDTQYFGPGTRLTVL.

This rearrangement joins TRBV6-5 to TRBJ1-1; D gene uncertain. The germline CDR1 and CDR2 sequences are MNHEY and SVGAGI. V lost 10 bases, J lost 4 bases, and 13 bases lay in between. CDR3 length: 12 residues. This CDR3 reads CATQALSTEAFF. The CDR3 DNA is TGTGCCACCCAGGCCTTGTCCACTGAAGCTTTCTTT.

This chain uses TRBV19 with TRBJ1-5; possibly TRBD1 for D (6 bases). V lost 5 bases and J lost 5, with 13 bases in between. The CDR3 is 14 amino acids. Germline V gene data show CDR1 as LNHDA and CDR2 as SQIVND (reference sequence). The chain's CDR3 is CASSLQGPDQPQHF. In DNA form, the CDR3 reads TGTGCCAGTAGTCTCCAGGGGCCGGATCAGCCCCAGCATTTT.

This chain links TRBV19 with TRBJ1-2, with 9 bases fitting TRBD1. The CDR3 has 16 residues. V lost 0 bases and J lost 6; bases outside the gene matches: 8. CDR1 is LNHDA and CDR2 is SQIVND in the germline V gene (reference sequence). CDR3 sequence: CASSIDWTGARHGYTF. CDR3 DNA: TGTGCCAGTAGTATAGATTGGACAGGGGCCCGACATGGCTACACCTTC.

The rearrangement links TRBV19 to TRBJ2-7, with 8 bases identical to TRBD2. Germline trimming cut 3 bases from V and 5 bases from J; bases unmatched to any gene: 3. Germline values: CDR1 LNHDA, CDR2 SQIVND (reference sequence). The length of the CDR3 is 13 residues. The CDR3 DNA reads TGTGCCAGTAGTATCGGCGGGGGGAACGAGCAGTACTTC. This codes for CASSIGGGNEQYF.

The rearrangement links TRBV28 to TRBJ1-2; 9 bases line up with TRBD1. Germline CDR1 MDHEN, CDR2 SYDVKM. V lost 5 bases, J lost 6 bases, and 13 bases stayed unmatched. The CDR3 has 16 residues. Here the CDR3 DNA reads TGTGCCAGCAGTAACGGACAGGGGTCAAGATGGGATGGCTACACCTTC. This translates into CASSNGQGSRWDGYTF.

The chain has TRBV6-5 and TRBJ2-7; D possibly corresponds to TRBD1 (6 bases). This CDR3 contains 11 residues. Germline CDR1 MNHEY, CDR2 SVGAGI. V lost 4 bases to trimming and J lost 9 bases, with 10 bases between them. In DNA, the CDR3 is TGTGCCAGCAGTTTTGGACAGAGGCAGTACTTC. This sequence encodes CASSFGQRQYF.

The chain carries TRBV7-2 and TRBJ2-7; TRBD1 or TRBD2 may be the D gene (5 bases each). Germline V gene data show CDR1 as SGHTA and CDR2 as FQGNSA. V lost 6 bases, J lost 1 base, and 16 bases lay in between. The CDR3 length is 15 residues. CDR3: CASRYRGRPSYEQYF. The CDR3, as DNA: TGTGCCAGCAGGTATCGGGGCAGGCCATCCTACGAGCAGTACTTC.

This clone appeared a single time. This chain uses TRBV28 with TRBJ1-4; possible D gene TRBD1, 5 bases. CDR3 length equals 16 residues. CDR1 MDHEN and CDR2 SYDVKM come from the germline V gene. V was shortened by 8 bases and J by 5 bases, with 21 bases between the two germline ends. The CDR3 protein is CASGLGEGDLNEKLFF. CDR3 DNA sequence: TGTGCCAGCGGCTTGGGAGAAGGGGACTTAAATGAAAAACTGTTTTTT.

J is TRBJ2-1 and V is TRBV10-3; 7 bases match TRBD2. With V trimmed by 11 bases and J by 0 bases, 10 bases remained unmatched. Germline CDR1 and CDR2: ENHRY and SYGVKD. This CDR3 spans 15 amino acids. The DNA of the CDR3 is TGTGCCGTACAGGCGGGAGATAGCTCCTACAATGAGCAGTTCTTC. Protein: CAVQAGDSSYNEQFF.

This chain joins TRBV7-9 and TRBJ1-4, with 8 bases lining up with TRBD1. Germline values: CDR1 SEHNR, CDR2 FQNEAQ (reference sequence). Trimming cost V 4 bases and J 6 bases; bases outside gene matches: 10. This CDR3 has 16 residues. Here the CDR3 reads CASSSTGGSVYEKLFF. CDR3 nucleotides: TGTGCCAGCAGCTCCACAGGGGGTAGTGTATATGAAAAACTGTTTTTT.

CDR3 residues: CASSQDMGIEKLFF. The CDR3 region has the DNA TGCGCCAGCAGCCAAGATATGGGGATAGAAAAACTGTTTTTT. This sequence joins TRBV4-1 and TRBJ1-4; no definite D call. The CDR3 is 14 amino acids. CDR1 and CDR2 from the germline V gene are MGHRA and YSYEKL. V was clipped by 0 bases and J by 8 bases, with 10 bases between them.

This rearrangement joins TRBV5-1 to TRBJ1-3; D might be TRBD1 (5 bases). V was trimmed by 4 bases and J by 2 bases, leaving 10 bases between them. The CDR3 extends over 14 amino acids. CDR1 and CDR2 (germline): SGHRS, YFSETQ. CDR3 sequence: CASSAGLTGNTIYF. CDR3 bases: TGCGCCAGCAGCGCGGGACTCACTGGAAACACCATATATTTT.

The V call is TRBV30, the J call TRBJ2-1; 10 bases align to TRBD1. The CDR3 runs 15 residues. V lost 8 bases, J lost 2 bases, and 9 bases stayed unmatched. CDR1 and CDR2 from the germline V gene are GTSNPN and SVGIG (reference sequence). CDR3 protein: CAGRDRGLAYNEQFF. The CDR3 coding sequence is TGTGCCGGGCGGGACAGGGGACTCGCCTACAATGAGCAGTTCTTC.

This rearrangement joins TRBV5-4 to TRBJ1-6; TRBD1 matches 8 bases. V lost 4 bases to trimming and J lost 8 bases; unmatched junction nucleotides: 5. CDR3 length equals 14 residues. In germline, CDR1 is SGHNT, CDR2 YYREEE (reference sequence). The CDR3 coding sequence is TGTGCCAGCAGCAGGACAGGGAAGGATTCACCCCTCCACTTT. It codes for CASSRTGKDSPLHF.

The chain joins TRBV20-1 to TRBJ1-5; maybe TRBD1 (6 bases). Germline V gene lookup returns CDR1 DFQATT and CDR2 SNEGSKA (reference sequence). The CDR3 extends over 15 amino acids. V dropped 4 bases and J dropped 0 bases, with 13 bases sitting between them. This CDR3 is CSAIETGYSNQPQHF. DNA of the CDR3: TGCAGTGCTATTGAGACAGGTTATAGCAATCAGCCCCAGCATTTT.

This chain joins TRBV11-3 and TRBJ1-1; D uncertain. The CDR3 is 12 amino acids. V was shortened by 4 bases and J by 3 bases, with 6 bases between the two germline ends. CDR1 and CDR2 (germline): SGHNT, YENEEA. The CDR3 sequence is CASSSKDTEAFF. The CDR3, as DNA: TGTGCCAGCAGCTCAAAGGACACTGAAGCTTTCTTT.